These 21 T cell receptor beta chains were all obtained from the same sample, sequenced in a study of tumor-infiltrating lymphocytes in primary liver carcinoma. RNA and DNA were co-extracted from around 20-30 mg of unsorted bulk tissue. The investigators made TCR beta cDNA from approximately 0.5 ug total RNA, using a constant-region primer. Slightly modified ARM-PCR, run as three nested multiplex PCR rounds, produced the TCR beta libraries. TRBV1-TRBV30 forward primers paired with a C-beta reverse primer drove the first two PCR rounds, roughly 9 cycles each. Each CDR3 protein is one row after TCRdb ran MiXCR on the multiplex PCR reads. The sample gives about 190,000 distinct CDR3 sequences, around 81% of which show up once; roughly 18% is in the top ten. The specimen sequenced was tumor tissue from primary liver carcinoma. These receptors all stem from a man aged 35 to 55 with primary liver carcinoma and hepatitis B virus infection.

Details on this clonotype: One junction end does not reproduce the germline sequence, and a read error may be involved. The gene calls are TRBV11-1 and TRBJ2-4; tentatively, D is TRBD2 (6 bases). The CDR3 totals 17 residues. The germline gives CDR1 SGHAT, CDR2 FQDESV (reference sequence). CDR3 nucleotide sequence: TGCGCCAGCAGCTTTACCGGGACTGGCGGGACCATAAACATTCAGTACTTC. Its protein product is CASSFTGTGGTINIQYF.

This clonotype was seen just once. This chain uses TRBV29-1 with TRBJ2-2; D may match TRBD1 or TRBD2 (5 bases each). The V end lost 6 bases, the J end lost 8 bases, and 16 bases lay between the germline ends. Germline lookup yields CDR1 SQVTM and CDR2 ANQGSEA. The CDR3 is 13 amino acids. The CDR3 region has the DNA TGCAGCGTGTTAATGGAGGACAAAGGGGAGCTGTTTTTT. Translating it yields CSVLMEDKGELFF.

The table lists this clonotype with a count of one. An end of the junction differs from the germline gene, which may be a read error. The chain combines TRBV11-2 with TRBJ1-5; perhaps TRBD1 as D (6 bases). The germline V gene has CDR1 SGHAT and CDR2 FQNNGV. This CDR3 comprises 17 residues. The CDR3 region is CASSLVRVTGSNQSQHF. CDR3 sequence (DNA): TGTGCTAGCAGCTTAGTAAGGGTAACAGGGAGCAATCAGTCCCAGCATTTT.

The chain employs TRBV29-1 and TRBJ1-2, with no clear D. The germline CDR1 and CDR2 sequences are SQVTM and ANQGSEA. CDR3 length equals 13 residues. The CDR3 reads CRVETCFGYGYTF. The CDR3 DNA sequence: TGCAGGGTCGAGACGTGTTTTGGCTATGGCTACACCTTC.

This chain's CDR3 is CASSSGGHQNTEAFF. CDR3 DNA sequence: TGCGCCAGCAGCTCCGGGGGACATCAGAACACTGAAGCTTTCTTT. The rearrangement links TRBV5-1 to TRBJ1-1, with D possibly TRBD1 on 6 matching bases. Trimming shortened V by 3 bases and J by 1 base, and 13 bases separated the two germline ends. Germline V gives CDR1 SGHRS, CDR2 YFSETQ. The CDR3 runs 15 residues.

A word on this clonotype: Relative to the germline gene, one junction end is altered; a read error may explain this. CDR3 amino acids: CIIGLAEGFYNKQFF. The CDR3 DNA follows: TGCATCATTGGACTAGCGGAAGGGTTCTACAATAAGCAGTTCTTC. The V gene is TRBV29-1, the J gene TRBJ2-1; 10 nucleotides agree with TRBD2. The CDR3 totals 15 residues. Germline assignment: CDR1 SQVTM and CDR2 ANQGSEA.

Concerning this clonotype itself: This CDR3 is missing its conserved last phenylalanine or tryptophan, likely due to a read error. The rearrangement uses TRBV30 and TRBJ2-1, with 7 bases matching TRBD2. The CDR3 is 13 amino acids. With V trimmed by 2 bases and J by 10 bases, 8 bases remained unmatched. The V gene's germline CDR1 is GTSNPN and CDR2 SVGIG (reference sequence). The CDR3, as DNA: TGTGCCTGGAGTCCCAGCGGGATCAACGAGCAGTTCTTA. It is translated as CAWSPSGINEQFL.

In the case of this clonotype: One end of the junction is discordant with germline, which a read error may explain. The chain links TRBV4-2 to TRBJ2-2; D is perhaps TRBD1 (5 bases). This CDR3 comprises 13 residues. CDR1 and CDR2 from the germline V gene are LGHNA and YNFKEQ. For the CDR3, the DNA is TGTGCCAGCAGTCAAGGGGCTGCCGGGGAGCTGTTTTTT. Translated: CASSQGAAGELFF.

This rearrangement joins TRBV6-6 to TRBJ1-6; D is perhaps TRBD1 (5 bases). Germline CDR1 is MNHNY and CDR2 is SVGAGI (reference sequence). CDR3 length: 13 amino acids. Written as DNA, the CDR3 is TGTACCTGTAGTAATACAGGAATTTCACCCCTCCACTTT. It is translated as CTCSNTGISPLHF.

With regard to this clonotype: In this CDR3 the conserved last residue, phenylalanine or tryptophan, is missing, so a read error is likely. CDR3 sequence: CASSARTGRSGELFS. CDR3 sequence (DNA): TGTGCCAGCAGTGCGAGGACAGGGAGGAGCGGGGAGCTGTTTTCT. The chain couples TRBV28 to TRBJ2-2; TRBD1 agrees at 8 bases. The CDR3 spans 15 residues. Germline loops: CDR1 MDHEN, CDR2 SYDVKM. Losses at the gene ends were 5 bases for V and 7 bases for J; bases not matched to a gene: 9.

This clonotype was found many times. The J gene is TRBJ2-5, the V gene TRBV5-5; 8 nucleotides agree with TRBD2. Germline V gives CDR1 SGHKS, CDR2 YYEKEE (reference sequence). V lost 4 bases, J lost 5 bases, and 7 bases stayed unmatched. CDR3 length: 14 residues. This CDR3 reads CASSPSGRPETQYF. Written as DNA, the CDR3 is TGTGCCAGCAGCCCCAGCGGGAGACCGGAGACCCAGTACTTC.

Concerning this clonotype: A read error may produce the germline difference seen at one junction end. This rearrangement joins TRBV4-2 to TRBJ2-2; D perhaps matches TRBD1 (6 bases). Per the germline V gene, CDR1 is LGHNA and CDR2 is YNFKEQ. This CDR3 contains 15 residues. The CDR3 DNA is TGTGCCAGCAGCCAAGCGAGAGGGGACACCGGGGAGCTGTTTTTC. Protein sequence: CASSQARGDTGELFF.

On this clonotype itself: A junction boundary mismatches the germline segment, possibly from a read error. The chain carries TRBV28 and TRBJ1-4; 8 nucleotides match TRBD1. Germline V gene lookup returns CDR1 MDHEN and CDR2 SYDVKM. This CDR3 is built from 14 residues. Here the CDR3 reads CTSRSGQENGKLFF. Written as DNA, the CDR3 is TGTACCAGCAGATCGGGACAGGAAAATGGAAAACTGTTTTTT.

Worth noting for this clonotype: Germline and junction disagree at one end, which may indicate a read error. The chain is built from TRBV4-3 and TRBJ2-5; possibly TRBD2 for D (5 bases). The CDR3 sequence is 13 residues long. Germline V CDR1 and CDR2: LGHNA, YSLEER. The CDR3 spells CSSSIAYEETQYF. Here the CDR3 DNA reads TGCTCCAGCAGCATAGCGTATGAAGAGACCCAGTACTTC.

In the case of this clonotype: Germline and junction disagree at one end, which may indicate a read error. The V gene is TRBV29-1, the J gene TRBJ1-1, with D unresolved. Germline V gene data show CDR1 as SQVTM and CDR2 as ANQGSEA. The CDR3 consists of 14 residues. The CDR3 sequence: CSVELGLLNTEASF. The CDR3 DNA is TGCAGCGTTGAACTTGGCCTCTTGAACACTGAAGCTTCCTTT.

Concerning this clonotype: At one end, the junction sequence differs from germline, possibly due to a read error. This chain connects TRBV4-3 to TRBJ2-7; the D is unclear. Germline V lookup: CDR1 LGHNA, CDR2 YSLEER. This CDR3 has 16 residues. The CDR3 DNA is TGCGCCAGCAGCCAAGAGAGACGGAATCGGTACTACGAGCAATACTTC. Amino acids: CASSQERRNRYYEQYF.

This clonotype has just one count. Here the CDR3 omits its conserved ending phenylalanine or tryptophan, so a read error is the likely source. This chain uses TRBV6-1 with TRBJ2-3, with no clear D. Germline CDR1 MNHNS, CDR2 SASEGT. The CDR3 sequence is 12 residues long. This CDR3 is CASMPSRDTQYL. The CDR3 coding sequence is TGTGCCAGCATGCCCAGCAGAGATACGCAGTATCTT.

V is TRBV29-1 and J is TRBJ2-3, with D tentatively TRBD2 (6 bases). Trimming took off 8 bases at V and 2 bases at J, with 20 bases between the two ends. CDR1 is SQVTM, CDR2 ANQGSEA, per germline. The CDR3 totals 15 residues. CDR3 DNA sequence: TGCAGCATTAAGGGCGGGGTCGGCATCACAGATACGCAGTATTTT. As protein: CSIKGGVGITDTQYF.

This clonotype came up once. In this CDR3 the conserved last residue, phenylalanine or tryptophan, is missing, so a read error is likely. The DNA is omitted, as the CDR3 cannot be located on it reliably, and the CDR3 follows TCRdb's listing. The chain uses TRBV28 and TRBJ1-4; TRBD1 was called by the table and not checked on the DNA. Germline V gives CDR1 MDHEN, CDR2 SYDVKM. The CDR3 region is 14 residues in length, termini included. CDR3 in amino acids: CASSLPGINEKLLS.

The table lists this clonotype with a count of one. The V and J genes are TRBV4-2 and TRBJ2-5, with D maybe TRBD2 (5 bases). Germline CDR1 reads LGHNA; CDR2 reads YNFKEQ. The V end lost 4 bases, the J end lost 4 bases, and 25 bases lay between the germline ends. The CDR3 is 18 amino acids. In DNA, the CDR3 is TGTGCCAGCAGCCGAGATCTGATAGGAGGACCGGCTTTAGAGACCCAGTACTTC. This sequence encodes CASSRDLIGGPALETQYF.

This clonotype came up a few times. Possible read error: a much larger clone is one base away. V is TRBV11-2 and J is TRBJ2-1; no clear D. Germline lookup yields CDR1 SGHAT and CDR2 FQNNGV. The CDR3 extends over 19 amino acids. V lost 5 bases to trimming and J lost 3 bases, with 26 bases between them. The CDR3 coding sequence is TGTGCCAGCAGCGTCCACGTTTTAGGGCGAAATCCATTCTACAATGAGCAGTTCTTC. It codes for CASSVHVLGRNPFYNEQFF.